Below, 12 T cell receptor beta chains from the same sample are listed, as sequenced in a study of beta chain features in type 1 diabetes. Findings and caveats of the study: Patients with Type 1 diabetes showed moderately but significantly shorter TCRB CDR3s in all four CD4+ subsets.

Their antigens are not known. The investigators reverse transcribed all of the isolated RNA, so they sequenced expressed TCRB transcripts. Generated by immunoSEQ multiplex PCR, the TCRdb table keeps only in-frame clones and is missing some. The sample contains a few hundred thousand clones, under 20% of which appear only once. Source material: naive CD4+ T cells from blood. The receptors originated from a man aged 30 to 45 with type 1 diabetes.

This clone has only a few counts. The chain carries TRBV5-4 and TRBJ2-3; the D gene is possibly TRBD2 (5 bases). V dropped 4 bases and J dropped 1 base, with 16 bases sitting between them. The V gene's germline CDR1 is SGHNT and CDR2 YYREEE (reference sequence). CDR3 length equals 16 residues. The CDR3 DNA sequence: TGTGCCAGCAGCCCCCCAGAGGGTGGTGGCACAGATACGCAGTATTTT. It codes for CASSPPEGGGTDTQYF.

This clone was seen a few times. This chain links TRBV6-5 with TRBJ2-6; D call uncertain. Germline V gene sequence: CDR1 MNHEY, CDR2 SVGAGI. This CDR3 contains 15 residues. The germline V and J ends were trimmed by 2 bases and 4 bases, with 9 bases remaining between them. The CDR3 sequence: CASSYSLSGANVLTF. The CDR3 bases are TGTGCCAGCAGTTACAGTCTGTCCGGGGCCAACGTCCTGACTTTC.

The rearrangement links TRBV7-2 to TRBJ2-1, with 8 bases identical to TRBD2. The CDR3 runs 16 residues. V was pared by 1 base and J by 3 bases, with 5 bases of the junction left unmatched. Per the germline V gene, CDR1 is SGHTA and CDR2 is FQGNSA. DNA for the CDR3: TGTGCCAGCAGCTTAGTGGGTCTAGCGGGCTACAATGAGCAGTTCTTC. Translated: CASSLVGLAGYNEQFF.

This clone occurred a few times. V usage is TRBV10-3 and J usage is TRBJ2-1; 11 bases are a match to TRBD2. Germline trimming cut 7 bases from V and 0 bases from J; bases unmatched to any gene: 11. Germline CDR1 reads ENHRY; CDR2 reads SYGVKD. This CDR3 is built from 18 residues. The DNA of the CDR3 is TGTGCCATCACTCGGACTAGCGGGCTCCAAAGCTCCTACAATGAGCAGTTCTTC. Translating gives CAITRTSGLQSSYNEQFF.

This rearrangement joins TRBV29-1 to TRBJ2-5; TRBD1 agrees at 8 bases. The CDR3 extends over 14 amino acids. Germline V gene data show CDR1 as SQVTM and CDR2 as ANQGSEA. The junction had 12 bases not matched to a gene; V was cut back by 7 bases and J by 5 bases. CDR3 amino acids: CSATRTGSGETQYF. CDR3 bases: TGCAGCGCTACCCGGACAGGGTCAGGGGAGACCCAGTACTTC.

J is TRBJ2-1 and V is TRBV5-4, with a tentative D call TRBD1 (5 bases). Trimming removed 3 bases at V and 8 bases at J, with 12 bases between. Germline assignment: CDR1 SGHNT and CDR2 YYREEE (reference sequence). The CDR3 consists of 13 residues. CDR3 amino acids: CASSSKQGHEQFF. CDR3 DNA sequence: TGTGCCAGCAGCTCTAAGCAGGGCCATGAGCAGTTCTTC.

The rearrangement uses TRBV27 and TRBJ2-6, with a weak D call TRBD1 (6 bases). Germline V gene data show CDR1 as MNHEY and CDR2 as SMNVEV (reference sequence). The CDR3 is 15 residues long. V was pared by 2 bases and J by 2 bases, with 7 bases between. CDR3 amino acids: CASSLKGAGANVLTF. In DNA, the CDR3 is TGTGCCAGCAGTTTAAAGGGGGCTGGGGCCAACGTCCTGACTTTC.

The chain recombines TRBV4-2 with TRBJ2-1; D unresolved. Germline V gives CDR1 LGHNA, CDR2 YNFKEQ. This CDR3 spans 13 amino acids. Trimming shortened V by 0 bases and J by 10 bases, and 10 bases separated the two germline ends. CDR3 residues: CASSQEVSSEQFF. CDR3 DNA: TGTGCCAGCAGCCAAGAGGTCTCCTCGGAGCAGTTCTTC.

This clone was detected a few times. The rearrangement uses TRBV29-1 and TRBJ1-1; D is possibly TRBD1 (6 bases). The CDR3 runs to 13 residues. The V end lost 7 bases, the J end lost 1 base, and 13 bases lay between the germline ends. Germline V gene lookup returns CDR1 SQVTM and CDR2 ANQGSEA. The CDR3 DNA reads TGCAGCGCATCGACAGGAAGGAACACTGAAGCTTTCTTT. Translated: CSASTGRNTEAFF.

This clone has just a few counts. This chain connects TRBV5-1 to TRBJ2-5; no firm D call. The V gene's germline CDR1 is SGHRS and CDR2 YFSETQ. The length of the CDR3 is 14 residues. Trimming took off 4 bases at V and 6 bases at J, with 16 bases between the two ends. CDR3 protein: CASSADGLAQTQYF. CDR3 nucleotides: TGCGCCAGCAGCGCGGACGGCTTGGCTCAGACCCAGTACTTC. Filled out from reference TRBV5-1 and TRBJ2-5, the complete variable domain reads KAGVTQTPRYLIKTRGQQVTLSCSPISGHRSVSWYQQTPGQGLQFLFEYFSETQRNKGNFPGRFSGRQFSNSRSEMNVSTLELGDSALYLCASSADGLAQTQYFGPGTRLLVL.

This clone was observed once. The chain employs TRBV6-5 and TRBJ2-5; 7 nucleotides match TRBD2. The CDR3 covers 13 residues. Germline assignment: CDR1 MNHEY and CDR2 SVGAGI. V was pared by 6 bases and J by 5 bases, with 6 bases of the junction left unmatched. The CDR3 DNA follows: TGTGCCAGCAGGCGGGAGAGGGGCGAGACCCAGTACTTC. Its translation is CASRRERGETQYF.

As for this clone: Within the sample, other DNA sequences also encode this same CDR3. In nucleotides, the CDR3 is TGCAGCGTTGAAGATTCCTCCTACGAGCAGTACTTC. It specifies CSVEDSSYEQYF. This chain joins TRBV29-1 and TRBJ2-7; D not certain. Between the trimmed V and J ends, which lost 0 bases and 0 bases, there was a span of 3 bases. This CDR3 spans 12 amino acids. Looked up from germline, CDR1 is SQVTM and CDR2 is ANQGSEA.